This T cell receptor beta chain was sequenced during a study of T cell changes during pregnancy in multiple sclerosis. The data were produced by immunoSEQ multiplex PCR, yet TCRdb's version contains in-frame clones alone and is incomplete. Among 50,000 or so clones listed, 92% were seen once. Sequencing used CD4+ T cells from peripheral blood mononuclear cells, obtained after pregnancy. The TCR was taken from a female donor with multiple sclerosis, enrolled in a pregnancy study.

The CDR3 protein is CASSRRQGAFDNEQFF. The DNA of the CDR3 is TGTGCCAGCAGCCGCCGACAGGGGGCCTTTGACAATGAGCAGTTCTTC. V and J are TRBV5-4 and TRBJ2-1; 10 bases are shared with TRBD1. This CDR3 comprises 16 residues. The junction had 9 bases not matched to a gene; V was cut back by 4 bases and J by 5 bases. Germline CDR1 reads SGHNT; CDR2 reads YYREEE (reference sequence).